These 21 T cell receptor beta chains share one sample of origin, sequenced in a study of T cell repertoires in cytomegalovirus infection. Their recognized antigens are unknown. TCRdb reprocessed the reads with MiXCR, giving one entry per CDR3 protein. Counted here are hundreds of thousands of distinct CDR3 sequences, about 39% occurring once; the ten biggest clones make up about 41%. The sequenced sample was cultured PBMCs, obtained from culture after CMV antigen stimulation. Every receptor here comes from a human donor in good health (CMV status not recorded). Some clones in this sample may be carry-over from other donors' samples.

The rearrangement uses TRBV6-1 and TRBJ1-2, with 8 positions matching TRBD1. V lost 5 bases to trimming and J lost 7 bases; unmatched junction nucleotides: 15. Germline CDR1 MNHNS, CDR2 SASEGT. This CDR3 region has 16 residues. CDR3 bases: TGTGCCAGCAGTCCGGGGTCAGGGGGCGCTTATGGTGGCTACACCTTC. It is translated as CASSPGSGGAYGGYTF.

The V gene is TRBV27, the J gene TRBJ2-7, with a tentative D call TRBD1 (6 bases). In germline, CDR1 is MNHEY, CDR2 SMNVEV (reference sequence). V was pared by 5 bases and J by 5 bases, with 16 bases between. This CDR3 region has 14 residues. This CDR3 is CASSPSGTLNEQYF. DNA for the CDR3: TGTGCCAGCAGTCCCTCCGGGACATTAAACGAGCAGTACTTC.

The chain links TRBV25-1 to TRBJ2-5; 9 nucleotides line up with TRBD2. Germline values: CDR1 MGHDK, CDR2 SYGVNS. The J segment lost 2 bases and the V segment lost 1 base, leaving 5 bases of the junction unmatched. The CDR3 consists of 16 residues. Here the CDR3 DNA reads TGTGCCAGCAGTGAATCGGCTAGCGGGATTCAAGAGACCCAGTACTTC. Residues: CASSESASGIQETQYF.

The V call is TRBV7-9, the J call TRBJ2-7; TRBD1 matches 7 bases. The CDR3 extends over 14 amino acids. CDR1 is SEHNR, CDR2 FQNEAQ, per germline (reference sequence). Germline trimming cut 5 bases from V and 2 bases from J; bases unmatched to any gene: 6. The CDR3 protein is CASSLDRRTYEQYF. The CDR3, as DNA: TGTGCCAGCAGCCTGGACAGGAGGACCTACGAGCAGTACTTC.

This clonotype was found a few times. The chain combines TRBV12-3 or TRBV12-4 with TRBJ1-5; D not resolved. The V gene lost 1 base and the J gene lost 6 bases, with 7 bases spanning the gap. The CDR3 consists of 13 residues. CDR3 sequence reads: CASSLGAAQPQHF. The DNA of the CDR3 is TGTGCCAGCAGTTTAGGGGCGGCTCAGCCCCAGCATTTT.

The J gene is TRBJ2-1, the V gene TRBV24-1; maybe TRBD1 (5 bases). In germline, CDR1 is KGHDR, CDR2 SFDVKD. Trimming stripped 3 bases from V and 8 bases from J, with 7 bases between. The CDR3 runs to 12 residues. The CDR3: CATSDQGDEQFF. The CDR3 region has the DNA TGTGCCACCAGTGATCAAGGGGATGAGCAGTTCTTC.

The V gene is TRBV12-3 or TRBV12-4, the J gene TRBJ2-1; 10 nucleotides match TRBD2. CDR3 length equals 15 residues. After removal of 4 bases from V and 8 bases from J, the junction contained 8 bases not matched to a gene. The CDR3 DNA reads as TGTGCCAGCAGTTCGCCGGGACTAGCGTCCCATGAGCAGTTCTTC. It is translated as CASSSPGLASHEQFF.

This clonotype turned up a few times. A junction boundary mismatches the germline segment, possibly from a read error. This chain links TRBV10-3 with TRBJ1-2, with D tentatively TRBD1 (5 bases). The CDR3 is made up of 15 amino acids. The V gene's germline CDR1 is ENHRY and CDR2 SYGVKD. The CDR3 DNA sequence: TGTGCCATCAGTGACTATCGGGGGACGTTTTATGGCTACACCTTT. Encoded protein: CAISDYRGTFYGYTF.

The rearrangement joins TRBV7-9 to TRBJ1-4; D remains unclear. Germline lookup yields CDR1 SEHNR and CDR2 FQNEAQ (reference sequence). CDR3 length: 14 amino acids. V shed 1 base and J shed 6 bases, with 9 bases lying between them. The CDR3 sequence: CASSLVSEDEKLFF. CDR3 nucleotides: TGTGCCAGCAGCTTAGTATCCGAAGATGAAAAACTGTTTTTT.

This clonotype came up a few times. The chain couples TRBV6-2 or TRBV6-3 to TRBJ2-5; 7 bases line up with TRBD2. The CDR3 totals 16 residues. CDR1 is MNHEY and CDR2 is SVGEGT in the germline V gene. The trim removed 6 bases at V and 3 bases at J, leaving 13 bases unmatched. The CDR3 spells CASSPHAWLAEETQYF. For the CDR3, the DNA is TGTGCCAGCAGCCCGCACGCCTGGCTAGCGGAAGAGACCCAGTACTTC.

The chain joins TRBV7-6 to TRBJ2-2, with D maybe TRBD2 (5 bases). V gave up 5 bases and J gave up 3 bases, with 13 bases separating them. The CDR3 consists of 15 residues. Per germline, CDR1 SGHVS and CDR2 FNYEAQ. This CDR3 is CASSRASGYTGELFF. In DNA, the CDR3 is TGTGCCAGCAGCCGCGCGAGCGGCTACACCGGGGAGCTGTTTTTT.

This chain uses TRBV7-6 with TRBJ2-5; a possible D gene is TRBD2 (5 bases). The V gene lost 0 bases and the J gene lost 2 bases, with 13 bases spanning the gap. The CDR3 is made up of 16 amino acids. Germline V gene sequence: CDR1 SGHVS, CDR2 FNYEAQ. CDR3 bases: TGTGCCAGCAGCTTAGCTCGGGGAATGTCGCAAGAGACCCAGTACTTC. It specifies CASSLARGMSQETQYF.

A few counts support this clonotype. This chain links TRBV6-5 with TRBJ2-7; tentatively, D is TRBD1 or TRBD2 (5 bases each). V was trimmed by 2 bases and J by 3 bases, leaving 23 bases between them. The CDR3 sequence is 18 residues long. From germline, CDR1 is MNHEY and CDR2 SVGAGI. CDR3 sequence (DNA): TGTGCCAGCAGTTACCAGGGACCTACAGCCTTACAGGACTACGAGCAGTACTTC. Its protein is CASSYQGPTALQDYEQYF.

In its sample, this clonotype was seen a few times. The V gene is TRBV12-3 or TRBV12-4, the J gene TRBJ2-4; the D is unclear. V was trimmed by 6 bases and J by 6 bases, leaving 12 bases between them. The CDR3 contains 13 residues. The CDR3 DNA reads as TGTGCCAGCAGGATCGGATTTCTAAACATTCAGTACTTC. Residues: CASRIGFLNIQYF.

In its sample, this clonotype was seen a few times. The J gene is TRBJ2-1, the V gene TRBV6-2 or TRBV6-3; D unresolved. Germline V gene sequence: CDR1 MNHEY, CDR2 SVGEGT. The CDR3 is 11 amino acids. V was trimmed by 2 bases and J by 7 bases, leaving 3 bases between them. For the CDR3, the DNA is TGTGCCAGCAGTTACCGGAATGAGCAGTTCTTC. This translates into CASSYRNEQFF.

This clonotype was recorded a few times. This sequence joins TRBV7-9 and TRBJ2-1; either TRBD1 or TRBD2 may supply D (5 bases each). The CDR3 sequence is 13 residues long. Germline CDR1 is SEHNR and CDR2 is FQNEAQ (reference sequence). DNA of the CDR3: TGTGCTACAAAAGCCGGGGCGGGCAATGAGCAGTTCTTC. Translated, it gives CATKAGAGNEQFF. The variable domain in full, completed from reference TRBV7-9 and TRBJ2-1, reads DTGVSQNPRHKITKRGQNVTFRCDPISEHNRLYWYRQTLGQGPEFLTYFQNEAQLEKSRLLSDRFSAERPKGSFSTLEIQRTEQGDSAMYLCATKAGAGNEQFFGPGTRLTVL.

The rearrangement links TRBV7-8 to TRBJ2-1; 11 nucleotides match TRBD2. V shed 6 bases and J 8 bases; nucleotides not matched to a gene: 15. Germline V gives CDR1 SGHVS, CDR2 FQNEAQ. CDR3 length: 17 residues. The CDR3 spells CASRPRPRGLAVDEQFF. CDR3 nucleotides: TGTGCCAGCAGGCCCCGCCCCCGGGGACTAGCGGTCGATGAGCAGTTCTTC. The whole variable domain, remainder taken from reference TRBV7-8 and TRBJ2-1, is GAGVSQSPRYKVAKRGQDVALRCDPISGHVSLFWYQQALGQGPEFLTYFQNEAQLDKSGLPSDRFFAERPEGSVSTLKIQRTQQEDSAVYLCASRPRPRGLAVDEQFFGPGTRLTVL.

This chain connects TRBV7-4 to TRBJ2-1; maybe TRBD1 (5 bases). The CDR3 extends over 14 amino acids. The germline CDR1 and CDR2 sequences are SGHVT and SQSDAQ. The V and J ends lost 3 bases and 9 bases respectively, with 15 bases between them. CDR3 DNA sequence: TGTGCCAGCAGCTTCCGGACACCACTGGGTGAGCAGTTCTTC. Protein product: CASSFRTPLGEQFF. Drawing the rest from reference TRBV7-4 and TRBJ2-1, the complete variable domain is GAGVSQSPRYKVAKRGRDVALRCDSISGHVTLYWYRQTLGQGSEVLTYSQSDAQRDKSGRPSGRFSAERPERSVSTLKIQRTEQGDSAVYLCASSFRTPLGEQFFGPGTRLTVL.

The rearrangement links TRBV27 to TRBJ1-1, with 10 positions matching TRBD1. Germline loops: CDR1 MNHEY, CDR2 SMNVEV (reference sequence). The CDR3 is 14 residues long. The ends lost 5 bases at V and 8 bases at J; junction bases unmatched: 8. CDR3 DNA: TGTGCCAGCAGTCTATATCGACAGGGGGCGGAAGCTTTCTTT. Translated, it gives CASSLYRQGAEAFF.

The chain is built from TRBV7-2 and TRBJ2-5; D is uncertain. The ends were cut back, 8 bases at V and 0 bases at J, with 25 bases in the middle. Germline V lookup: CDR1 SGHTA, CDR2 FQGNSA. This CDR3 spans 18 amino acids. The CDR3 bases are TGTGCCAGCCGGATGAGTTTTTGGGCTGGAGCTAACCAAGAGACCCAGTACTTC. It yields the protein CASRMSFWAGANQETQYF.

This clonotype was recorded only once. The J gene is TRBJ1-2, the V gene TRBV6-5; unclear D gene. This CDR3 has 13 residues. V was pared by 4 bases and J by 3 bases, with 9 bases between. Germline V gives CDR1 MNHEY, CDR2 SVGAGI. The CDR3 DNA is TGTGCCAGCAGTTCAGGAATTTACTATGGCTACACCTTC. This codes for CASSSGIYYGYTF.